One T cell receptor (beta chain) is described in this entry. Mismatch with germline at one junction end may stem from a read error. This CDR3 spans 13 amino acids. TCRdb analysed the RT-PCR reads with MiXCR anew, one entry per CDR3 protein. Of 800,000 to 1,000,000 distinct CDR3 sequences listed, over 15% are singletons. The sample comes from a study of patients and donors after allogeneic stem cell transplantation. This rearrangement joins TRBV12-3 or TRBV12-4 to TRBJ1-4, with D unresolved. The sequenced sample consisted of blood, either unsorted or a sorted T cell fraction (not recorded which). The clonotype was recovered from a human donor who was either an allogeneic HSCT recipient or a stem cell or donor lymphocyte infusion donor (not recorded which). It is not recorded whose cells these are; they may come from a transplant donor. In nucleotides, the CDR3 is TGTGCCACCAGTTCTGGGTTTCGGGAAAAACTGTTTTTT. It translates to CATSSGFREKLFF.